The source of this T cell receptor beta chain is a study of OX40 agonist ivuxolimab in advanced cancers. Study-wide results and caveats: Clonal expansion among partial responders at 0.1-3.0 mg/kg ranked near the lowest. In the expanded peripheral T cells, antigen specificity was never determined.

As regards this clone: The antigen is unknown.

The assay was immunoSEQ multiplex PCR, and TCRdb's table has in-frame clones only and misses some. Here the sample spans tens of thousands of clones, around 85% being singletons. J was trimmed by 3 bases and V by 4 bases; bases with no gene match: 9. This CDR3 has 15 residues. Germline V gene data show CDR1 as MNHEY and CDR2 as SVGAGI. The V and J genes are TRBV6-5 and TRBJ2-7, with 7 bases fitting TRBD1. The clonotype comes from an adult with an advanced solid tumor such as melanoma, head and neck, liver or kidney cancer. Source: CD4+ or CD8+ T cells sorted from blood, taken in a trial of the OX40 agonist ivuxolimab. The CDR3 reads CASSLGGAMFYEQYF. The CDR3 DNA follows: TGTGCCAGCAGTTTAGGGGGCGCGATGTTCTACGAGCAGTACTTC.